Shown below are 28 T cell receptor beta chains from a single sample sequenced in a study of T cells in Graves' hyperthyroidism and ophthalmopathy. Amplified regions were TCR beta CDR3 sequences from RNA transcripts. The TCR CDR3 first-round RT-PCR relied on the HTBI primer set. TCRdb re-derived calls from the multiplex PCR reads in MiXCR, one entry per CDR3 protein. The sample consists of nearly 600,000 distinct CDR3 sequences, about 15% of them appearing once. Sequencing used blood. These receptors all come from a woman aged 25 to 39 with Graves' hyperthyroidism that later progressed to Graves' ophthalmopathy.

This clonotype was observed at least ten times. This chain uses TRBV29-1 with TRBJ2-1; unclear D gene. Trimming shortened V by 6 bases and J by 0 bases, and 15 bases separated the two germline ends. The germline CDR1 and CDR2 sequences are SQVTM and ANQGSEA. CDR3 size: 15 residues. The CDR3 DNA is TGCAGCGTCACCGGGCAGTGGAGCTCCTACAATGAGCAGTTCTTC. Its translation: CSVTGQWSSYNEQFF.

This clonotype has a count of ten or more. The V gene is TRBV2, the J gene TRBJ1-2; unclear D gene. With 8 bases removed from V and 2 bases from J, the gap between germline ends came to 9 bases. The germline CDR1 and CDR2 sequences are SNHLY and FYNNEI. CDR3 size: 12 residues. CDR3 nucleotides: TGTGCCAGCGGAATGGAAAACTATGGCTACACCTTC. Encoded protein: CASGMENYGYTF. The variable domain in full, completed from reference TRBV2 and TRBJ1-2, reads EPEVTQTPSHQVTQMGQEVILRCVPISNHLYFYWYRQILGQKVEFLVSFYNNEISEKSEIFDDQFSVERPDGSNFTLKIRSTKLEDSAMYFCASGMENYGYTFGSGTRLTVV.

This clonotype was observed many times. The chain carries TRBV7-9 and TRBJ1-6; possible D gene TRBD1, 5 bases. Trimming pared 11 bases from V and 10 bases from J, leaving 21 bases between. Germline values: CDR1 SEHNR, CDR2 FQNEAQ (reference sequence). This CDR3 contains 14 residues. CDR3 sequence reads: CAAQGGGERSPLHF. CDR3 DNA sequence: TGTGCCGCGCAGGGAGGAGGGGAAAGATCACCCCTCCACTTT. The variable domain in full, with the rest retrieved from reference TRBV7-9 and TRBJ1-6, is DTGVSQNPRHKITKRGQNVTFRCDPISEHNRLYWYRQTLGQGPEFLTYFQNEAQLEKSRLLSDRFSAERPKGSFSTLEIQRTEQGDSAMYLCAAQGGGERSPLHFGNGTRLTVT.

This clonotype has at least ten counts. The chain carries TRBV3-1 and TRBJ1-5, with TRBD1 matching 8 bases. This CDR3 is built from 18 residues. The V gene's germline CDR1 is LGHDT and CDR2 YNNKEL (reference sequence). J lost 3 bases, V lost 3 bases, and 13 bases had no gene match. CDR3 sequence (DNA): TGTGCCAGCAGCCAGACCGGGACAGGCCACCATGACAATCAGCCCCAGCATTTT. This codes for CASSQTGTGHHDNQPQHF.

This clonotype has at least ten counts. The rearrangement uses TRBV27 and TRBJ1-1, with 8 bases identical to TRBD1. The CDR3 totals 14 residues. Germline CDR1 is MNHEY and CDR2 is SMNVEV (reference sequence). The V gene end was trimmed by 5 bases and the J gene end by 13 bases; junction bases not matched to a gene: 15. This chain's CDR3 is CASSPLGTGAEIFF. In DNA, the CDR3 is TGTGCCAGCAGTCCGCTAGGGACAGGCGCAGAGATTTTCTTT.

J is TRBJ2-1 and V is TRBV6-1; TRBD1 might be the D (5 bases). Trimming removed 5 bases at V and 7 bases at J, with 12 bases between. CDR1 MNHNS and CDR2 SASEGT come from the germline V gene. The CDR3 loop spans 13 amino acids. The CDR3, as DNA: TGTGCCAGCAGTCCGCAACAGGCTAATGAGCAGTTCTTC. This encodes CASSPQQANEQFF.

There are many counts of this clonotype. The chain has TRBV6-1 and TRBJ1-2; tentatively, D is TRBD1 (5 bases). CDR1 is MNHNS, CDR2 SASEGT, per germline. The CDR3 is 13 residues long. With 5 bases removed from V and 8 bases from J, the gap between germline ends came to 15 bases. The DNA of the CDR3 is TGTGCCAGCAGTAAAGACCGATCAGGGGGCTACACCTTC. This codes for CASSKDRSGGYTF.

The rearrangement joins TRBV11-3 to TRBJ2-7; D gene unclear. CDR1 and CDR2 (germline): SGHNT, YENEEA. Trimming removed 0 bases from V and 0 bases from J, with 15 bases in between. This CDR3 is 17 amino acids long. CDR3: CASSLDWLTDRSYEQYF. The DNA of the CDR3 is TGTGCCAGCAGCTTAGATTGGTTAACGGACCGCTCCTACGAGCAGTACTTC.

This clonotype has ten or more counts. This chain joins TRBV6-2 or TRBV6-3 and TRBJ1-6; 7 nucleotides agree with TRBD1. CDR1 and CDR2 (germline): MNHEY, SVGEGT. V lost 0 bases to trimming and J lost 6 bases; unmatched junction nucleotides: 2. This CDR3 is 15 amino acids long. In DNA, the CDR3 is TGTGCCAGCAGTTACTCGAGGGACAGTAATTCACCCCTCCACTTT. Amino acids: CASSYSRDSNSPLHF.

This rearrangement joins TRBV25-1 to TRBJ1-1; 11 bases fit TRBD1. Germline V CDR1 and CDR2: MGHDK, SYGVNS. J gave up 7 bases and V 7 bases, and 8 bases lay outside the gene matches. The CDR3 extends over 14 amino acids. The CDR3 DNA reads as TGTGCCAGCAACTCAGGACAGGGGGCGGGTGAAGCTTTCTTT. Its protein product is CASNSGQGAGEAFF.

Ten or more counts support this clonotype. The chain links TRBV20-1 to TRBJ1-5, with 7 bases matching TRBD1. Unmatched junction bases numbered 9, after V lost 0 bases and J lost 4 bases. This CDR3 has 16 amino acids. Per germline, CDR1 DFQATT and CDR2 SNEGSKA (reference sequence). CDR3 protein: CSARDSSRGRNQPQHF. The CDR3, as DNA: TGCAGTGCTAGAGATTCTTCGAGGGGGCGTAATCAGCCCCAGCATTTT.

The chain carries TRBV11-2 and TRBJ2-2, with TRBD1 matching over 8 bases. V shed 6 bases, J shed 1 base, and the junction held 7 bases outside the gene matches. Germline CDR1 is SGHAT and CDR2 is FQNNGV. This CDR3 spans 16 amino acids. The CDR3 nucleotides are TGTGCCAGCAGGCGTCCCGGGACAGGGAACACCGGGGAGCTGTTTTTT. Its translation is CASRRPGTGNTGELFF.

Notes on this clonotype: This could be a read error, since a much larger clone is one nucleotide away. J is TRBJ2-5 and V is TRBV30; no reliable D call. Germline values: CDR1 GTSNPN, CDR2 SVGIG (reference sequence). V lost 3 bases to trimming and J lost 5 bases, with 13 bases between them. The CDR3 runs 13 residues. DNA for the CDR3: TGTGCCTGGAGGAGAGGCACGGTTGAGACCCAGTACTTC. Its translation: CAWRRGTVETQYF.

This chain joins TRBV20-1 and TRBJ2-5; TRBD2 aligns across 9 bases. Germline trimming cut 2 bases from V and 4 bases from J; bases unmatched to any gene: 14. The germline V gene encodes CDR1 DFQATT and CDR2 SNEGSKA (reference sequence). The CDR3 is 17 residues long. DNA of the CDR3: TGCAGTGCTAGAAAACCCGGTGTGGGGACTAGCAGAGAGACCCAGTACTTC. As protein: CSARKPGVGTSRETQYF.

The table lists this clonotype with many counts. V gene TRBV19 combines with J gene TRBJ2-5; 7 positions agree with TRBD1. This CDR3 is 13 amino acids long. After removal of 6 bases from V and 2 bases from J, the junction contained 3 bases not matched to a gene. CDR1 is LNHDA and CDR2 is SQIVND in the germline V gene (reference sequence). CDR3 sequence (DNA): TGTGCCAGTAGGTACAGGGGACAAGAGACCCAGTACTTC. Translation gives CASRYRGQETQYF.

Ten or more counts support this clonotype. This may come from a read error, since a much larger clone is one base off. The chain joins TRBV2 to TRBJ2-1; 12 nucleotides line up with TRBD2. The CDR3 spans 14 residues. The junction had 8 bases not matched to a gene; V was cut back by 2 bases and J by 15 bases. Germline lookup yields CDR1 SNHLY and CDR2 FYNNEI. DNA of the CDR3: TGTGCCAGCAGTGAACGACTAGCGGGAGTAAAGCTGTTCTTC. Protein: CASSERLAGVKLFF.

This clonotype occurred many times. The chain employs TRBV20-1 and TRBJ1-5, with 8 positions matching TRBD1. Trimming at V came to 4 bases and at J to 1 base, leaving 3 bases not matched to a gene. The CDR3 is 14 amino acids. Germline CDR1 is DFQATT and CDR2 is SNEGSKA (reference sequence). The CDR3 DNA sequence: TGCAGTGCTACCAGGACAGGGAGCAATCAGCCCCAGCATTTT. Amino acids: CSATRTGSNQPQHF.

This clonotype was found many times. The chain joins TRBV7-2 to TRBJ2-1; unclear D gene. The CDR3 has 13 amino acids. Trimming cost V 1 base and J 8 bases, with 9 bases left between them. Germline V gene lookup returns CDR1 SGHTA and CDR2 FQGNSA. The CDR3 nucleotides are TGTGCCAGCAGCTTAGAGGGTGGACATGAGCAGTTCTTC. Protein product: CASSLEGGHEQFF.

This clonotype was observed at least ten times. V is TRBV7-3 and J is TRBJ2-3; D is perhaps TRBD1 or TRBD2 (5 bases each). This CDR3 spans 14 amino acids. V was trimmed by 5 bases and J by 2 bases, leaving 11 bases between them. The germline CDR1 and CDR2 sequences are SGHTA and FQGTGA. DNA of the CDR3: TGTGCCAGCAGCCGGGACGGGCTCACAGATACGCAGTATTTT. This translates into CASSRDGLTDTQYF.

This clonotype was counted ten times or more. The chain is built from TRBV12-3 or TRBV12-4 and TRBJ1-6; D is unclear. Trimming cost V 7 bases and J 9 bases, with 16 bases left between them. The CDR3 has 14 residues. The CDR3 sequence: CASTSLPPPSPLHF. In DNA form, the CDR3 reads TGTGCCAGCACCTCTTTACCGCCGCCTTCACCCCTCCACTTT.

In its sample, this clonotype was seen many times. The chain uses TRBV20-1 and TRBJ2-1; D is undetermined. Germline CDR1 and CDR2: DFQATT and SNEGSKA (reference sequence). V was trimmed by 3 bases and J by 6 bases, leaving 6 bases between them. CDR3 length: 11 residues. CDR3 region: CSASVSNEQFF. CDR3 DNA: TGCAGTGCTAGTGTCAGCAATGAGCAGTTCTTC.

The V and J genes are TRBV28 and TRBJ1-2; tentative D call: TRBD1 (5 bases). The CDR3 loop spans 14 amino acids. Germline lookup yields CDR1 MDHEN and CDR2 SYDVKM. The V end lost 6 bases, the J end lost 4 bases, and 15 bases lay between the germline ends. The CDR3 is CASSGAKTAYGYTF. The DNA of the CDR3 is TGTGCCAGCAGCGGAGCCAAGACAGCCTATGGCTACACCTTC.

The table lists this clonotype with many counts. The chain combines TRBV6-5 with TRBJ2-7; no firm D call. The germline V gene encodes CDR1 MNHEY and CDR2 SVGAGI. V was pared by 0 bases and J by 0 bases, with 18 bases between. The CDR3 runs 18 residues. The CDR3 nucleotides are TGTGCCAGCAGTTACTCGATTTCCCCGCATTTCCGCTCCTACGAGCAGTACTTC. Translating gives CASSYSISPHFRSYEQYF.

The chain has TRBV14 and TRBJ2-7; D remains unclear. V dropped 4 bases and J dropped 7 bases, with 14 bases sitting between them. The CDR3 consists of 13 residues. In germline, CDR1 is SGHDN, CDR2 FVKESK. This CDR3 is CASSLGMRIEQYF. DNA for the CDR3: TGTGCCAGCAGCCTAGGAATGAGGATTGAGCAGTACTTC.

As regards this clonotype: This may arise from a read error, as a much more abundant clone is one base away. This chain joins TRBV7-3 and TRBJ2-2; D tentatively reads TRBD1 or TRBD2 (5 bases each). In germline, CDR1 is SGHTA, CDR2 FQGTGA. The CDR3 loop spans 14 amino acids. CDR3 DNA sequence: TGTGCCAGCAGCTTATGGTACGGGACCGGGGTGCTGTTTTTT. This gives the protein CASSLWYGTGVLFF.

Ten or more counts support this clonotype. J is TRBJ2-5 and V is TRBV5-1; tentatively, D is TRBD2 (6 bases). The CDR3 covers 16 residues. V was cut by 2 bases and J by 1 base, with 15 bases left in between. CDR1 is SGHRS, CDR2 YFSETQ, per germline. The CDR3 DNA sequence: TGCGCCAGCAGCTTCGGGAGCAGTCCATTCCAAGAGACCCAGTACTTC. Its protein product is CASSFGSSPFQETQYF. The full variable domain, with the rest looked up from reference TRBV5-1 and TRBJ2-5, is KAGVTQTPRYLIKTRGQQVTLSCSPISGHRSVSWYQQTPGQGLQFLFEYFSETQRNKGNFPGRFSGRQFSNSRSEMNVSTLELGDSALYLCASSFGSSPFQETQYFGPGTRLLVL.

This clonotype turned up a few times. The chain uses TRBV27 and TRBJ1-5; TRBD1 is a possible D gene (5 bases). Looked up from germline, CDR1 is MNHEY and CDR2 is SMNVEV (reference sequence). The germline V and J ends were trimmed by 1 base and 11 bases, with 15 bases remaining between them. This CDR3 spans 14 amino acids. The DNA of the CDR3 is TGTGCCAGCAGTTTATATCTGGGGGGGGGGGCCCAGCATTTT. Translating it yields CASSLYLGGGAQHF.

V usage is TRBV3-1 and J usage is TRBJ2-7; D gene unclear. CDR3 size: 14 residues. V lost 0 bases and J 3 bases, leaving 9 bases between the germline ends. Germline values: CDR1 LGHDT, CDR2 YNNKEL (reference sequence). CDR3 DNA sequence: TGTGCCAGCAGCCAAGAGAGGTGGGGCTACGAGCAGTACTTC. Translation: CASSQERWGYEQYF.